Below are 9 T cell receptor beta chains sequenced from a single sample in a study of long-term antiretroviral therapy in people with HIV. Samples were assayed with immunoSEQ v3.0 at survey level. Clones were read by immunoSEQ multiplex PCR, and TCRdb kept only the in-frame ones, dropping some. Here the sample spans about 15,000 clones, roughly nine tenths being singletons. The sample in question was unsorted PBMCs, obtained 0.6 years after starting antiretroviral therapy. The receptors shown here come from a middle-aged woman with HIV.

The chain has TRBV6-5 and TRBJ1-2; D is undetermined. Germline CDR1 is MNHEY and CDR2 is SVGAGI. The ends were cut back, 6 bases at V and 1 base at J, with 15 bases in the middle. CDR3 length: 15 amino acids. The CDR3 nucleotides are TGTGCCAGCAGGCAGGCTCTATCTCATAACTATGGCTACACCTTC. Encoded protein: CASRQALSHNYGYTF.

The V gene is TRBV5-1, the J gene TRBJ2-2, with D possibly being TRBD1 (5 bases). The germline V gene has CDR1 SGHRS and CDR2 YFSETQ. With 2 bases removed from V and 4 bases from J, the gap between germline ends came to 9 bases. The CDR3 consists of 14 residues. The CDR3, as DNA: TGCGCCAGCAGCTTAGGGGCCGCCACCGGGGAGCTGTTTTTT. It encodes CASSLGAATGELFF.

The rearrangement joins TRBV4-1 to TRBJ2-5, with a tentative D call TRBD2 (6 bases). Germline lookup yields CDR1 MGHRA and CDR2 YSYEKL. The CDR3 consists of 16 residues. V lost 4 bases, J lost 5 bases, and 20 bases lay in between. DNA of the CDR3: TGCGCCAGCAGCCTAAGGAGGGACTCCCTCTCGGAGACCCAGTACTTC. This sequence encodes CASSLRRDSLSETQYF.

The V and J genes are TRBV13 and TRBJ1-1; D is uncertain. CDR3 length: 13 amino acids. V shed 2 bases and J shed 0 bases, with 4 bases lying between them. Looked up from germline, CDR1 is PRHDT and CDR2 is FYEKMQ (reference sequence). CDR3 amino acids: CASSLFMNTEAFF. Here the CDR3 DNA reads TGTGCCAGCAGCTTATTCATGAACACTGAAGCTTTCTTT.

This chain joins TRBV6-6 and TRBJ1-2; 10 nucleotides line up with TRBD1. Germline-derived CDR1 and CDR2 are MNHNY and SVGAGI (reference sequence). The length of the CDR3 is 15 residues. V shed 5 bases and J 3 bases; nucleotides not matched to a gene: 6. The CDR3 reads CASSAVTGGDYGYTF. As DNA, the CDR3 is TGTGCCAGCAGTGCCGTGACAGGGGGCGACTATGGCTACACCTTC.

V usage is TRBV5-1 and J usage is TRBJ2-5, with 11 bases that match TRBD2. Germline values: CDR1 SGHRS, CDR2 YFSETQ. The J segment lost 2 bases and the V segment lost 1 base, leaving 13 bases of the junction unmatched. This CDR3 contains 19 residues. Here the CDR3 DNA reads TGCGCCAGCAGCTTGTTGTCACCAACTAGCGGGGGAGGACAAGAGACCCAGTACTTC. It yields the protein CASSLLSPTSGGGQETQYF. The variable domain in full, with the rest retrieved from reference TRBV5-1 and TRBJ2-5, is KAGVTQTPRYLIKTRGQQVTLSCSPISGHRSVSWYQQTPGQGLQFLFEYFSETQRNKGNFPGRFSGRQFSNSRSEMNVSTLELGDSALYLCASSLLSPTSGGGQETQYFGPGTRLLVL.

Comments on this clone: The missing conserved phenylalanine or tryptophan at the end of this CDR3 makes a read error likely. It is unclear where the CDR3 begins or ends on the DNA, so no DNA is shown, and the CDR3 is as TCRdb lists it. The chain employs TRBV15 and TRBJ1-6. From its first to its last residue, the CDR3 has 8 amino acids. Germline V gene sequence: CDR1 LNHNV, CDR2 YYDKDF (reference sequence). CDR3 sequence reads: CATSPPGC.

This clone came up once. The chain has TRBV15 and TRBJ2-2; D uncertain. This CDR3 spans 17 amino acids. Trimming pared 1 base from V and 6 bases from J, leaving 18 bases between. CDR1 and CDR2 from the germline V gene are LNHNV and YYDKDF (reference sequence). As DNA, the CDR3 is TGTGCCACCAGCAGAGTCGTAATTTGGGGATTGCCCGGGGAGCTGTTTTTT. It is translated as CATSRVVIWGLPGELFF.

Here the CDR3 reads CSGPVEGGETQYF. The CDR3 DNA reads as TGCAGCGGGCCCGTAGAAGGGGGGGAGACCCAGTACTTC. This chain links TRBV29-1 with TRBJ2-5; D is tentatively TRBD1 or TRBD2 (6 bases each). Germline V gives CDR1 SQVTM, CDR2 ANQGSEA. The CDR3 is 13 residues long. The V and J ends lost 7 bases and 5 bases respectively, with 17 bases between them.